This T cell receptor beta chain was sequenced for a study of blood T cell repertoires in COVID-19. The CDR3 runs 12 residues. V lost 5 bases to trimming and J lost 3 bases, with 7 bases between them. CDR1 WSHSY and CDR2 SAAADI come from the germline V gene. Study processing details: Nucleated cell number was recorded as an estimate derived from reference gene primer amplification. TCRdb's table, derived via immunoSEQ multiplex PCR, lists solely in-frame clones and lacks some. V and J calls and clone size follow that table, whereas D and trimming were derived from the DNA. The repertoire consists of about 98,000 clones, with about 72% occurring once and the leading ten covering roughly 10%. This clone has more than one count but fewer than ten.

The rearrangement joins TRBV10-2 to TRBJ1-2; the D gene is possibly TRBD1 (5 bases). The sequencing input was peripheral blood. The receptor's source is a man aged 60 to 75 with active or convalescent COVID-19. Written as DNA, the CDR3 is TGCGCCAGCAGTCAGGGTTACTATGGCTACACCTTC. Encoded protein: CASSQGYYGYTF.